This T cell receptor (beta chain) was recovered during a study of blood T cell repertoires in COVID-19. Background on the study: T cells, B-cell-depleted T cells, or PBMCs supplied cDNA or gDNA.

This clone was observed a single time. Per the original methods: Nucleated cell number was recorded as an estimate derived from reference gene primer amplification. Profiling relied on immunoSEQ multiplex PCR, and the TCRdb table lists in-frame clones only, not all of them. The DNA was the basis for D and trimming; V, J and clone size are from that table. The sample contains some 170,000 clones, 82% of which appear only once. The V segment lost 0 bases and the J segment 1 base; nucleotides outside the gene matches: 7. In germline, CDR1 is SGDLS, CDR2 YYNGEE. The CDR3 length is 17 residues. The chain links TRBV9 to TRBJ1-5, with 7 bases matching TRBD1. This clonotype was sampled from a woman in her 70s with acute or convalescent COVID-19. The sample consisted of peripheral blood. CDR3 bases: TGTGCCAGCAGCGTAGGACGACAGGGTGGGAGCAATCAGCCCCAGCATTTT. This sequence encodes CASSVGRQGGSNQPQHF. Full variable domain (outside the CDR3, taken from reference TRBV9 and TRBJ1-5): DSGVTQTPKHLITATGQRVTLRCSPRSGDLSVYWYQQSLDQGLQFLIQYYNGEERAKGNILERFSAQQFPDLHSELNLSSLELGDSALYFCASSVGRQGGSNQPQHFGDGTRLSIL.